Given below is one T cell receptor beta chain in context. The target of this receptor is not known. No qualities accompany the bases; no much larger clone lies one base away. The record originates from a study of blood T cell repertoires in COVID-19 (TCRdb year 2020). Describing the broader study: Samples covering the acute and convalescent phases of COVID-19 were provided by collaborators in the United States, Italy and Spain. The prospective study material was composed of cDNA or gDNA derived from T cells, B-cell-depleted T cells, or PBMCs. Subjects who had been exposed to COVID-19, were actively infected with it, or had recovered from it provided the deeply sampled blood TCRbeta repertoires that made up the dataset. A freely available public database, intended as a resource for researchers studying the immune response to SARS-CoV-2, is where the repertoires were released. The samples were drawn from two sources: the first 160 participants of the ongoing ImmuneRACE study, and 1,200 or so subjects contributed by 6 global collaborators. Nearly every sample came with metadata listing a de-identified subject ID, COVID-19 status, age in years and sex. Where available, HLA class I and class II types were obtained from metadata supplied by the sample provider rather than from assay-based typing. Here is what the overall study found, with its caveats: The quantity of clinical and demographic metadata differed by source and by participant and was supplied without curation.

A second Seattle source provided samples from volunteer blood donors who had recovered from COVID-19. Whole blood was collected in K2EDTA tubes by collaborating institutions according to the institutions' own protocols. For TCRbeta analysis, collaborators shipped samples in one of three forms: frozen whole blood, isolated PBMCs, or DNA extracted from either of those sample types. TCRbeta CDR3 regions were amplified from genomic DNA using the immunoSEQ Assay, a bias-controlled multiplex PCR. From the authors' description of their analysis: The number of nucleated cells in each sample was estimated by amplification of reference gene primers within the assay. To quantify the absolute abundance of each unique TCRbeta CDR3 rearrangement, sequence reads were collapsed and filtered. For each sample, productive Simpson clonality was calculated as the square root of Simpson's diversity index across productive rearrangements. TCRdb's version of the immuneACCESS table is confined to in-frame rearrangements and falls short of the full clone set. An unresolved V gene accounts for under half of the shortfall where checked; the remainder is of unknown origin. V and J calls and clone size come straight from that table; D and trimming were deduced from the DNA. Across this sample there are 270,000 or so clones, with about 80% seen only once. The top ten hold over 8.5% of the sample.

The germline V gene (reference sequence) yields LGHDT for CDR1 and YNNKEL for CDR2. Reading from cysteine to phenylalanine, the CDR3 counts 18 amino acids. Left in the record is the CDR3 DNA by itself, 54 bases read in frame from the first base. The junction carries 21 bases between V and J, which are trimmed by 0 bases and 7 bases respectively. The chain is assembled from TRBV3-1 (or the pseudogene TRBV3-2) and TRBJ2-2; TRBD1 is a weak D gene call, 5 bases matching. The sequence came from a woman between 45 and 65 years old who had recovered from COVID-19. Sequences were obtained from peripheral blood. The DNA sequence reads TGTGCCAGCAGCCAAGATTCTGAAAATAGGGGATCAAGCGGGGAGCTGTTTTTT. Its coded protein is CASSQDSENRGSSGELFF.